This T cell receptor (beta chain) was obtained from a study of T-cell reconstitution after alpha-beta-depleted transplantation in children. Study observations and caveats: After transplant, high TCRbeta diversity at day 60 in some patients arose from surviving recipient T cells and thymic progenitors. Where alpha-beta T cells came from about two months after transplant was reportedly several hundred expanded graft clones. Fresh T-cell production supplied most of the T-cell counts and diversity seen one year after transplant.

This sample's TCRbeta library carried unique molecular identifier barcodes. TCRdb ran MiXCR on the PCR reads and lists one entry per CDR3 protein. The sample shows 15,000 to 20,000 distinct CDR3 sequences, around 5% of them seen only once. The V and J ends lost 10 bases and 3 bases, in that order; junction bases with no gene match: 10. Looked up from germline, CDR1 is MDHEN and CDR2 is SYDVKM. The CDR3 spans 14 residues. This clonotype was counted at least ten times. As yet, its antigen is unknown. Sequences were derived from PBMCs, sampled before TCRalphabeta/CD19-depleted stem cell transplant. The receptor was isolated from a boy between 10 and 17 years old with acute lymphoblastic leukemia, due to receive a stem cell transplant. The J gene is TRBJ1-2, the V gene TRBV28; TRBD1 matches at 8 bases. CDR3 loop: CATSQGVGYYGYTF. The CDR3 DNA reads as TGTGCCACCTCACAGGGGGTGGGGTACTATGGCTACACCTTC.